The 6 T cell receptor beta chains below were found in one sample sequenced in a study of cytomegalovirus exposure and HLA in healthy donors. Researchers ran the PCR with 60 Vbeta and 13 Jbeta primers. The table came from immunoSEQ multiplex PCR; TCRdb's copy has only in-frame clones and leaves some out. This sample has 150,000 to 190,000 clones, with about 75% found just once. Sequencing was done on a sample of PBMCs. The origin of the receptors is a man aged 18 to 29 in good health and CMV-seronegative.

The V and J genes are TRBV27 and TRBJ2-5; 7 bases are shared with TRBD2. Trimming took 6 bases from V and 5 from J; bases not matched to a gene: 9. The germline V gene has CDR1 MNHEY and CDR2 SMNVEV (reference sequence). This CDR3 has 14 amino acids. The CDR3 sequence is CASSLLAEGETQYF. CDR3 coding DNA: TGTGCCAGCAGCCTCCTAGCGGAAGGGGAGACCCAGTACTTC.

The genes are TRBV10-1 and TRBJ1-1, with TRBD1 identical over 9 bases. Germline CDR1 is WNHNN and CDR2 is SYGVQD (reference sequence). V was pared by 4 bases and J by 12 bases, with 6 bases of the junction left unmatched. The CDR3 spans 12 residues. The CDR3 loop is CASSGGDRETFF. The CDR3 DNA follows: TGCGCCAGCAGTGGGGGGGACAGGGAGACTTTCTTT.

The chain employs TRBV9 and TRBJ2-3; D ambiguous. Trimming took off 2 bases at V and 0 bases at J, with 16 bases between the two ends. This CDR3 has 17 amino acids. Germline assignment: CDR1 SGDLS and CDR2 YYNGEE. CDR3 sequence (DNA): TGTGCCAGCAGCGTCGGGTCCCCCGGCTCTAGCACAGATACGCAGTATTTT. Translation gives CASSVGSPGSSTDTQYF. The full variable domain, completed using reference TRBV9 and TRBJ2-3, is DSGVTQTPKHLITATGQRVTLRCSPRSGDLSVYWYQQSLDQGLQFLIQYYNGEERAKGNILERFSAQQFPDLHSELNLSSLELGDSALYFCASSVGSPGSSTDTQYFGPGTRLTVL.

The chain links TRBV5-4 to TRBJ1-2; TRBD1 agrees at 11 bases. With V trimmed by 2 bases and J by 0 bases, 6 bases remained unmatched. The CDR3 covers 17 residues. Germline assignment: CDR1 SGHNT and CDR2 YYREEE (reference sequence). The CDR3 sequence: CASSLPGQGGSNYGYTF. The CDR3 DNA sequence: TGTGCCAGCAGCTTACCGGGACAGGGGGGTTCTAACTATGGCTACACCTTC.

To note about this clone: In the same sample, other DNA sequences code for this CDR3. The chain links TRBV5-1 to TRBJ2-5, with a weak D call TRBD2 (6 bases). The CDR3 is 13 residues long. Per the germline V gene, CDR1 is SGHRS and CDR2 is YFSETQ. V lost 5 bases, J lost 1 base, and 9 bases lay in between. CDR3 residues: CASSSGGQETQYF. CDR3 bases: TGCGCCAGCAGTAGCGGAGGCCAAGAGACCCAGTACTTC.

This clone appeared once. The rearrangement uses TRBV28 and TRBJ1-2; 7 bases map to TRBD1. V shed 3 bases and J 6 bases; nucleotides not matched to a gene: 4. The CDR3 covers 13 residues. Per germline, CDR1 MDHEN and CDR2 SYDVKM. CDR3 sequence: CASSFDRANGYTF. CDR3 DNA sequence: TGTGCCAGCAGTTTTGACAGGGCTAATGGCTACACCTTC.